The clone carrying this TCR beta chain was counted only a few times. Antigen specificity is unknown. The data belong to a study of T cells in Graves' hyperthyroidism and ophthalmopathy. Study-wide points: From stable hyperthyroidism, ophthalmopathy was separated by a 13 V-J model. Among thyroid clonotypes expanded above 0.001, most also appeared in blood. The model predicted ophthalmopathy a median approximately seven months before onset.

Germline CDR1 reads SQVTM; CDR2 reads ANQGSEA. Trimming cost V 5 bases and J 3 bases; bases outside gene matches: 15. This CDR3 is 16 amino acids long. There were TCR beta CDR3 regions amplified from RNA transcripts. Carried out on the TCR CDR3, a first-round RT-PCR used the HTBI primer set. Via MiXCR, TCRdb re-called the multiplex PCR reads, giving one row per CDR3 protein. The sample holds about 540,000 distinct CDR3 sequences; 46% are singletons and the top ten take about 8.2%. Diagnosing involved the use of clinical symptoms, serum thyroxine and TRAb, thyroid ultrasound and orbital computed tomography.

This chain uses TRBV29-1 with TRBJ1-2; 7 bases fit TRBD1. The source material was peripheral blood or thyroid tissue (not recorded which). This receptor was obtained from a woman between 18 and 29 years old with Graves' hyperthyroidism. CDR3 coding DNA: TGCAGCGTTACCCCCCACCCAGGGGGAAAACACTATGGCTACACCTTC. Protein product: CSVTPHPGGKHYGYTF.